This T cell receptor (beta chain) came from a study of blood T cell repertoires in COVID-19. Here immunoSEQ multiplex PCR was the method, and the copy in TCRdb shows in-frame clones only, minus some. The data contain around 500,000 clones, roughly nine tenths of them seen just once; the ten biggest clones take up 6.5% to 9.5%. Enrolled through a virtual design, the participants were between roughly 18 and 89 years of age and came from about two dozen US areas. Cohorts were based on clinical histories the participants reported. Sequencing input: PBMCs or T cells enriched from blood (not recorded which). This clonotype originated in an older woman who had recovered from COVID-19.

The CDR3 nucleotides are TGCGCCAGCAGCCAATGGACAGGGGCATTGTCTGGGGCCAACGTCCTGACTTTC. Its protein product is CASSQWTGALSGANVLTF. This rearrangement joins TRBV4-1 to TRBJ2-6; 9 positions agree with TRBD1. Germline lookup yields CDR1 MGHRA and CDR2 YSYEKL. Trimming cost V 2 bases and J 1 base; bases outside gene matches: 6. CDR3 size: 18 residues.